This T cell receptor beta chain was found in a study of identical twins. Of note for this clonotype: What it recognizes is unknown.

Overall study findings and caveats: Invariant populations such as MAIT and iNKT cells could partly muddle zero-insertion analyses.

Unique molecular identifiers were present on the cDNA, and a universal primer site came from template switching. One entry per CDR3 protein results from TCRdb running MiXCR on the 5' RACE reads. Among roughly 1,500,000 distinct CDR3 sequences listed, under 35% were seen once. Healthy Caucasians, and only they, were the donors. Per the germline V gene, CDR1 is MNHEY and CDR2 is SMNVEV (reference sequence). CDR3 length equals 15 residues. The V and J ends lost 7 bases and 8 bases, in that order; junction bases with no gene match: 11. The sequenced material came from cord blood. The rearrangement uses TRBV27 and TRBJ1-4; 9 nucleotides agree with TRBD1. This TCR was sampled from a newborn girl in good health. CDR3 protein: CASTPKQGAYEKLFF. The DNA of the CDR3 is TGTGCCAGCACCCCAAAACAGGGGGCGTACGAAAAACTGTTTTTT.